This TCR beta chain was recovered during a study of T cells in narcolepsy. Study summary: Healthy controls were enrolled alongside patients with narcolepsy type 1 or type 2. Whole-study findings and limits: Autoreactive clonotypes reportedly recurred in blood of same and different patients, not controls. Same-patient CSF and blood CD4+ T cell clonotypes included HCRT-specific and TRIB2-specific autoreactive ones.

Germline V lookup: CDR1 SGHKS, CDR2 YYEKEE (reference sequence). V was shortened by 1 base and J by 0 bases, with 14 bases between the two germline ends. The CDR3 is 17 residues long. Note on this clone: Its antigen is not identified.

Assay: immunoSEQ multiplex PCR; the TCRdb copy retains only in-frame clones and omits some. Altogether tens of thousands of clones are present, around 86% being singletons, with the ten largest covering about 2.7%. The clonotype was recovered from a human donor with narcolepsy. The chain recombines TRBV5-5 with TRBJ2-4, with D possibly TRBD1 on 5 matching bases. Source material: CD45RA- memory CD4+ T cells from PBMCs. CDR3 sequence reads: CASSLRGTDIAKNIQYF. CDR3 in DNA: TGTGCCAGCAGCTTGAGAGGCACGGACATAGCCAAAAACATTCAGTACTTC.